The entry below gives a single T cell receptor (beta chain) sequence along with its context. Its specificity is not known. CDR1 and CDR2 (germline): SQVTM, ANQGSEA. CDR3 length equals 11 residues. V was clipped by 7 bases and J by 13 bases; unmatched bases: 11. The sample comes from a study of cytomegalovirus exposure and HLA in healthy donors. Study-level background: A previous analysis identified 90 million to 140 million unique TCR beta sequences derived from approximately 190 million T cells. Study-level points and caveats: The authors listed roughly 150 TCR beta chains as cytomegalovirus-associated. Reports described diagnosis of cytomegalovirus status by the classifier as highly specific and sensitive.

The PCR made use of 60 Vbeta and 13 Jbeta primers. This table comes from immunoSEQ multiplex PCR, and its TCRdb copy is limited to in-frame clones, with some not included. Of about 160,000 clones in the sample, roughly 90% are singletons; the top ten hold roughly 1.9%. The TCR comes from a young woman in good health and CMV-seronegative. This chain joins TRBV29-1 and TRBJ2-3; 7 nucleotides match TRBD1. What was sequenced was PBMCs. The CDR3 spells CSATDQGVEYF. CDR3 DNA sequence: TGCAGCGCGACCGATCAGGGGGTAGAGTATTTT.